Below are 18 T cell receptor beta chains sequenced from a single sample in a study of blood T cell repertoires in COVID-19 (dated by TCRdb to 2018 to 2021). The method was the immunoSEQ multiplex PCR assay. The source is immuneACCESS, and TCRdb retained only in-frame sequences with V and J called. Part of the clones is not carried over; for the studies checked, unresolved V genes explain less than half of this, and the remainder is unexplained. The sample table holds 90,000 or so clones, of which around 78% were seen once. The ten largest clones add up to around 10% of the sample. The specimen sequenced was peripheral blood. Every receptor here comes from a human donor in a cohort sampled during active COVID-19.

The chain has TRBV3-1 (or the pseudogene TRBV3-2) and TRBJ1-4; perhaps TRBD1 as D (6 bases). V was pared by 3 bases and J by 14 bases, with 25 bases between. There are 16 residues in the CDR3. CDR1 LGHDT and CDR2 YNNKEL come from the germline V gene (reference sequence). The DNA of the CDR3 is TGTGCCAGCAGCCATTACAGCTACAGGGACGACTCGAGTCTGTTTTTT. This codes for CASSHYSYRDDSSLFF.

The chain carries TRBV9 and TRBJ2-2, with 7 bases fitting TRBD1. This CDR3 is 17 amino acids long. V lost 0 bases and J lost 1; bases outside the gene matches: 6. Germline values: CDR1 SGDLS, CDR2 YYNGEE. The CDR3 spells CASSVAGGQKNTGELFF. The CDR3 region has the DNA TGTGCCAGCAGCGTAGCTGGGGGACAGAAGAACACCGGGGAGCTGTTTTTT.

V gene TRBV3-1 (or the pseudogene TRBV3-2) combines with J gene TRBJ1-6, with D tentatively TRBD1 (5 bases). Germline V gene sequence: CDR1 LGHDT, CDR2 YNNKEL (reference sequence). The CDR3 extends over 17 amino acids. With 4 bases removed from V and 1 base from J, the gap between germline ends came to 14 bases. CDR3 residues: CASSPPTGPSYNSPLHF. The CDR3 DNA sequence: TGTGCCAGCAGCCCTCCAACAGGCCCATCCTATAATTCACCCCTCCACTTT.

The chain couples TRBV9 to TRBJ2-4, with D maybe TRBD2 (5 bases). Germline assignment: CDR1 SGDLS and CDR2 YYNGEE. V lost 0 bases and J lost 8, with 15 bases in between. The length of the CDR3 is 15 residues. The CDR3 spells CASSVEATGSDIQYF. DNA of the CDR3: TGTGCCAGCAGCGTAGAAGCGACGGGGTCGGACATTCAGTACTTC.

The chain recombines TRBV19 with TRBJ1-2, with 7 bases matching TRBD1. J gave up 4 bases and V 4 bases, and 3 bases lay outside the gene matches. The CDR3 sequence is 13 residues long. From germline, CDR1 is LNHDA and CDR2 SQIVND (reference sequence). DNA for the CDR3: TGTGCCAGTAGTAGGGGACAGCTCTATGGCTACACCTTC. Its protein is CASSRGQLYGYTF.

This chain's CDR3 is CASSLAWGAQETQYF. The CDR3 DNA reads TGCGCCAGCAGCTTGGCCTGGGGAGCCCAAGAGACCCAGTACTTC. The chain couples TRBV5-1 to TRBJ2-5, with TRBD2 as a possible D gene (5 bases). With 0 bases removed from V and 1 base from J, the gap between germline ends came to 10 bases. Germline loops: CDR1 SGHRS, CDR2 YFSETQ. The CDR3 runs to 15 residues.

The rearrangement uses TRBV6-1 and TRBJ1-4; TRBD1 is a possible D gene (5 bases). Germline loops: CDR1 MNHNS, CDR2 SASEGT. This CDR3 has 14 amino acids. V was shortened by 2 bases and J by 8 bases, with 12 bases between the two germline ends. The CDR3 loop reads CASSEPGGGEKLFF. The CDR3, as DNA: TGTGCCAGCAGTGAACCGGGGGGGGGAGAAAAACTGTTTTTT.

The J gene is TRBJ2-6, the V gene TRBV5-6, with D perhaps matching TRBD1 (5 bases). V was clipped by 4 bases and J by 2 bases, with 16 bases between them. The CDR3 length is 17 residues. Looked up from germline, CDR1 is SGHDT and CDR2 is YYEEEE. The CDR3 loop reads CASSLDSITAGANVLTF. In nucleotides, the CDR3 is TGTGCCAGCAGCCTTGACAGTATAACTGCTGGGGCCAACGTCCTGACTTTC. Looking up the rest from reference TRBV5-6 and TRBJ2-6 gives the full variable domain: DAGVTQSPTHLIKTRGQQVTLRCSPKSGHDTVSWYQQALGQGPQFIFQYYEEEERQRGNFPDRFSGHQFPNYSSELNVNALLLGDSALYLCASSLDSITAGANVLTFGAGSRLTVL.

The chain joins TRBV18 to TRBJ1-2, with 7 nucleotides matching TRBD1. The CDR3 covers 18 residues. Looked up from germline, CDR1 is KGHSH and CDR2 is LQKENI. V lost 1 base, J lost 3 bases, and 14 bases stayed unmatched. The CDR3 sequence is CASSPQFPGGRDYYGYTF. Here the CDR3 DNA reads TGTGCCAGCTCACCACAATTTCCAGGGGGTCGCGATTACTATGGCTACACCTTC.

The V gene is TRBV7-3, the J gene TRBJ1-1, with TRBD1 matching 7 bases. Trimming at V came to 5 bases and at J to 3 bases, leaving 3 bases not matched to a gene. The CDR3 is 13 amino acids. In germline, CDR1 is SGHTA, CDR2 FQGTGA. As DNA, the CDR3 is TGTGCCAGCAGCCAAACAGGGGACACTGAAGCTTTCTTT. Residues: CASSQTGDTEAFF.

The chain links TRBV11-3 to TRBJ2-3, with 7 bases lining up with TRBD2. CDR1 and CDR2 from the germline V gene are SGHNT and YENEEA. With 5 bases clipped from V and 2 bases from J, the junction kept 10 bases outside the gene matches. CDR3 length equals 16 residues. The CDR3: CASSRGSLRNTDTQYF. The CDR3 region has the DNA TGTGCCAGCAGCCGCGGGAGTTTGAGGAACACAGATACGCAGTATTTT.

The chain recombines TRBV29-1 with TRBJ2-3, with D perhaps matching TRBD2 (6 bases). V was shortened by 6 bases and J by 5 bases, with 12 bases between the two germline ends. Germline CDR1 SQVTM, CDR2 ANQGSEA. The CDR3 loop spans 12 amino acids. The CDR3 loop reads CSVSGGEDTQYF. In DNA, the CDR3 is TGCAGCGTCTCTGGCGGGGAAGATACGCAGTATTTT.

The V gene is TRBV18, the J gene TRBJ2-7, with TRBD2 identical over 7 bases. The V gene's germline CDR1 is KGHSH and CDR2 LQKENI. Unmatched junction bases numbered 11, after V lost 3 bases and J lost 6 bases. The CDR3 extends over 15 amino acids. The DNA of the CDR3 is TGTGCCAGCTCACCCGGACTAGGTGTTGAGGGCGAGCAGTACTTC. Encoded protein: CASSPGLGVEGEQYF.

J is TRBJ1-5 and V is TRBV5-8, with 7 bases matching TRBD1. The CDR3 sequence is 15 residues long. Germline assignment: CDR1 SGHTS and CDR2 YDEGEE. Unmatched junction bases numbered 6, after V lost 1 base and J lost 5 bases. This CDR3 reads CASSLLRGRDQPQHF. The CDR3, as DNA: TGTGCCAGCAGCTTGTTGAGGGGGCGCGATCAGCCCCAGCATTTT.

Only a few counts were recorded for this clone. This chain uses TRBV19 with TRBJ2-2; 7 bases are shared with TRBD2. Germline CDR1 and CDR2: LNHDA and SQIVND (reference sequence). V gave up 1 base and J gave up 5 bases; unmatched junction bases: 4. The CDR3 extends over 15 amino acids. CDR3 DNA sequence: TGTGCCAGTAGTATAGGCGGGAGCGATACCGGGGAGCTGTTTTTT. This encodes CASSIGGSDTGELFF.

The chain is built from TRBV5-1 and TRBJ1-5; D ambiguous. Germline V gene data show CDR1 as SGHRS and CDR2 as YFSETQ. This CDR3 has 15 amino acids. Deletions cut 1 base from V and 0 bases from J, with 8 bases between. CDR3 DNA sequence: TGCGCCAGCAGCTTGACGTCAGGTAGCAATCAGCCCCAGCATTTT. Translating it yields CASSLTSGSNQPQHF.

The chain links TRBV7-2 to TRBJ1-2; D may be TRBD1 (5 bases). The V and J ends lost 1 base and 8 bases respectively, with 11 bases between them. Germline V gene sequence: CDR1 SGHTA, CDR2 FQGNSA. The CDR3 spans 13 residues. The CDR3 coding sequence is TGTGCCAGCAGCTTAGATCGGGGGATAGGCTACACCTTC. Amino acids: CASSLDRGIGYTF.

This clone appeared once. J is TRBJ2-5 and V is TRBV5-4, with TRBD2 identical over 12 bases. The V segment lost 5 bases and the J segment 2 bases; nucleotides outside the gene matches: 10. Germline V gene sequence: CDR1 SGHNT, CDR2 YYREEE (reference sequence). There are 17 residues in the CDR3. The CDR3 here is CASRPGLAGRLQETQYF. As DNA, the CDR3 is TGTGCCAGCAGACCCGGACTAGCGGGGAGGCTTCAAGAGACCCAGTACTTC.